These T cell receptor beta chains were read from a single sample in a study of cytomegalovirus exposure and HLA in healthy donors. Data came from immunoSEQ multiplex PCR; TCRdb stores just in-frame clones and leaves some out. In the table there are under 250,000 clones, approximately 79% of which are singletons. The sample comprised PBMCs. The source is a woman aged 25 to 39 in good health and CMV-seropositive. Both conserved end residues are part of each CDR3. D genes are given only for firm matches. The listing skips clone size in some rows; elsewhere it reads once, few, many or a size class.

D gene	clone size	J gene	V gene	CDR3 DNA	CDR3 protein
NA	NA	TRBJ2-3	TRBV5-1	TGCGCCAGCAGCTTCGACAGGGCGGGGGATACGCAGTATTTT	CASSFDRAGDTQYF
NA	once	TRBJ1-4	TRBV7-2	TGTGCCAGCAGCTTACCCCGCGGGGCGGCTAATGAAAAACTGTTTTTT	CASSLPRGAANEKLFF
TRBD1	NA	TRBJ2-7	TRBV9	TGTGCCAGCAGCGCAGGGACAGGGGACGGCTACGAGCAGTACTTC	CASSAGTGDGYEQYF
NA	NA	TRBJ2-5	TRBV10-3	TGTGCCATCAGTGAGTCGAGGAGTCTAGAGACCCAGTACTTC	CAISESRSLETQYF
TRBD2	NA	TRBJ2-7	TRBV6-1	TGTGCCAGCTCCGGAGGGACTACACTCTACGAGCAGTACTTC	CASSGGTTLYEQYF
NA	once	TRBJ2-3	TRBV18	TGTGCCAGCTCACCCGGACAACGGGCAGATACGCAGTATTTT	CASSPGQRADTQYF
TRBD2	NA	TRBJ2-7	TRBV5-8	TGTGCCAGCAGCTTCCTACTAGCGGGGGGGCGCTACGAGCAGTACTTC	CASSFLLAGGRYEQYF
NA	NA	TRBJ2-7	TRBV6-5	TGTGCCAGCAGTTACTATTCCGGGCTGAGGGCCTACGAGCAGTACTTC	CASSYYSGLRAYEQYF
NA	NA	TRBJ2-2	TRBV4-2	TGTGCCAGCAGCCAAGAGCCCAGCACCGGGGAGCTGTTTTTT	CASSQEPSTGELFF
TRBD1	few	TRBJ1-2	TRBV7-2	TGTGCCAGCAGTCTAAGGGGACAGCAGGGCTACACCTTC	CASSLRGQQGYTF
NA	NA	TRBJ1-1	TRBV30	TGTGCCTGGAGTAAGGGACTGTCCACTGAAGCTTTCTTT	CAWSKGLSTEAFF
NA	NA	TRBJ2-5	TRBV27	TGTGCCAGCAGTCCCTTGCCAGGAATGGATGGGCAAGAGACCCAGTACTTC	CASSPLPGMDGQETQYF
TRBD2	NA	TRBJ2-1	TRBV7-2	TGTGCCAGCAGCTTATATCCGGCTAGCGGGGGGCCCCGCTACAATGAGCAGTTCTTC	CASSLYPASGGPRYNEQFF
TRBD2	NA	TRBJ2-1	TRBV4-1	TGCGCCAGCAGCCAAGAAGATCGGGGGGGCTACAATGAGCAGTTCTTC	CASSQEDRGGYNEQFF
NA	NA	TRBJ1-1	TRBV27	TGTGCCAGCAGCCAGGGATTGTTTACTGAAGCTTTCTTT	CASSQGLFTEAFF
NA	NA	TRBJ1-2	TRBV4-1	TGCGCCAGCAGCCACTACCCCCGACAGGCCGTTTATGGCTACACCTTC	CASSHYPRQAVYGYTF
NA	NA	TRBJ2-7	TRBV11-3	TGTGCCAGCAGCTTACAGCGGCCAAGCTCCTACGAGCAGTACTTC	CASSLQRPSSYEQYF
TRBD2	NA	TRBJ2-5	TRBV15	TGTGCCACCAGCACTCCCCCAGGGGCTAGCGGGAGTGGAGAGACCCAGTACTTC	CATSTPPGASGSGETQYF
TRBD1	NA	TRBJ1-1	TRBV5-4	TGTGCCAGCAGCCGATGGGGACAGGGGCCCTATAACACTGAAGCTTTCTTT	CASSRWGQGPYNTEAFF
TRBD2	NA	TRBJ2-7	TRBV5-8	TGTGCCAGCAGCTTAGTTCGGGCTAGCGGGACCCTGGACTACGAGCAGTACTTC	CASSLVRASGTLDYEQYF
TRBD2	NA	TRBJ2-1	TRBV10-3	TGTGCCATCAGGGGCGGGAGTGGCAATGAGCAGTTCTTC	CAIRGGSGNEQFF
TRBD1	NA	TRBJ1-5	TRBV9	TGTGCCAGCAGACACCGGGACAGGGGTGGACAGCCCCAGCATTTT	CASRHRDRGGQPQHF
NA	NA	TRBJ2-1	TRBV15	TGTGCCACCGGGGCGAGCTCCTACAATGAGCAGTTCTTC	CATGASSYNEQFF
NA	NA	TRBJ1-2	TRBV18	TGTGCCAGCTCACCACAGGGGGTGTCCTCAGCTAACTATGGCTACACCTTC	CASSPQGVSSANYGYTF
NA	NA	TRBJ1-5	TRBV6-1	TGTGCCAGCAGTGAATGGGAGGACGCTAGCAATCAGCCCCAGCATTTT	CASSEWEDASNQPQHF
TRBD1	NA	TRBJ2-7	TRBV10-1	TGCGCCAGCAGTGAGTCGACAGGGGCGGACGAGCAGTACTTC	CASSESTGADEQYF
NA	NA	TRBJ1-3	TRBV5-1	TGCGCCAGCACCCGGGAGGGGACTTTCTCTGGAAACACCATATATTTT	CASTREGTFSGNTIYF
TRBD2	NA	TRBJ2-3	TRBV12-5	TGTGCTAGTGGTTTCCAACTACAGCGGGAGTTGTCTACGCAGTATTTT	CASGFQLQRELSTQYF
TRBD2	NA	TRBJ2-5	TRBV29-1	TGCAGCGTTGAAGGAGCGGGGGACCCCGGTGGGACCCAGTACTTC	CSVEGAGDPGGTQYF
NA	NA	TRBJ2-3	TRBV5-1	TGCGCCAGCAGCTTGGGGACAAACGCAGATACGCAGTATTTT	CASSLGTNADTQYF
NA	NA	TRBJ2-7	TRBV4-1	TGCGCCAGCAGCCAAGAAACCAGGGGCCTCTACGAGCAGTACTTC	CASSQETRGLYEQYF
NA	NA	TRBJ1-6	TRBV5-1	TGCGCCAGCAGCTCCAGAGGGTCACCCCTCCACTTT	CASSSRGSPLHF
TRBD1	NA	TRBJ2-2	TRBV6-4	TGTGCCAGCAGTGACTCGTGGGACAGGGGCACCGGGGAGCTGTTTTTT	CASSDSWDRGTGELFF
TRBD1	NA	TRBJ2-7	TRBV18	TGTGCCAGCTCACCAAGACAGGGCGCCAGCTCCTACGAGCAGTACTTC	CASSPRQGASSYEQYF
NA	few	TRBJ2-7	TRBV6-5	TGTGCCAGCAGTTACCAGGTCGGGGACGAGCAGTACTTC	CASSYQVGDEQYF
NA	once	TRBJ2-5	TRBV7-8	TGTGCCAGCAGCGCATACAGAGAAGAGACCCAGTACTTC	CASSAYREETQYF
NA	once	TRBJ1-1	TRBV27	TGTGCCAGCAGTGCCCATGGAAGGAGTTCGAACACTGAAGCTTTCTTT	CASSAHGRSSNTEAFF
TRBD1	NA	TRBJ1-3	TRBV11-2	TGTGCCAGCAGCTTCAACCGGGACAGGGGAAACACCATATATTTT	CASSFNRDRGNTIYF
NA	few	TRBJ1-1	TRBV29-1	TGCAGCGTAGCTCATGGACAGATGAACACTGAAGCTTTCTTT	CSVAHGQMNTEAFF
TRBD1	NA	TRBJ1-5	TRBV18	TGTGCCAGCTCAGGGACAGAAGATCAGCCCCAGCATTTT	CASSGTEDQPQHF
TRBD1	NA	TRBJ2-7	TRBV4-3	TGCGCCAGCAGCCAAGACCGGGACAGGGTTTACGAGCAGTACTTC	CASSQDRDRVYEQYF
NA	once	TRBJ1-4	TRBV4-3	TGCGCCAGCAGCCAAGATTTCGCCAGTCAACGAAAACTGTTTTTT	CASSQDFASQRKLFF
TRBD1	once	TRBJ1-2	TRBV2	TGTGCCAGCCTGAGGGACAGGGGTAACTATGGCTACACCTTC	CASLRDRGNYGYTF
TRBD2	NA	TRBJ2-1	TRBV5-6	TGTGCCAGCAGCCTCCCGGGGGGTGAGCAGTTCTTC	CASSLPGGEQFF
NA	NA	TRBJ1-1	TRBV5-6	TGTGCCAGCAGCTCACCGATCCGAGGGACTGAAGCTTTCTTT	CASSSPIRGTEAFF
TRBD1	NA	TRBJ2-2	TRBV6-4	TGTGCCAGCAGAGGACAGGGGGCGGCCGGGGAGCTGTTTTTT	CASRGQGAAGELFF